These 32 T cell receptor beta chains came from one sample sequenced in a study of post-analysis software for immune sequencing data. Whole-study results and caveats: About five TRBV segments, including TRBV5-6, TRBV5-1 and TRBV20-1, were more frequent in patients than controls.

TCR beta cDNA libraries included unique molecular identifiers. From the PCR reads, TCRdb called clonotypes with MiXCR, one entry per CDR3 protein. The data contain about 540,000 distinct CDR3 sequences, around 31% of them singletons. These receptors have no identified antigens. Sample: blood. All receptors derive from a girl under 18 with multiple sclerosis.

V gene TRBV6-9 combines with J gene TRBJ1-1, with D uncertain. Germline V gives CDR1 MNHGY, CDR2 SVAAGI. Trimming pared 7 bases from V and 1 base from J, leaving 25 bases between. The CDR3 sequence is 18 residues long. This chain's CDR3 is CASTFIGLPGERNTEAFF. CDR3 DNA: TGTGCCAGCACCTTTATAGGCCTTCCGGGCGAACGGAACACTGAAGCTTTCTTT.

This clonotype occurred a few times. This chain links TRBV20-1 with TRBJ2-1; TRBD2 matches 8 bases. CDR1 is DFQATT, CDR2 SNEGSKA, per germline (reference sequence). V trimming: 3 bases; J trimming: 0 bases; junction bases outside the gene matches: 10. The CDR3 consists of 17 residues. The CDR3 is CSARGLSGAYSYNEQFF. The CDR3 DNA reads as TGCAGTGCTAGGGGGCTTAGCGGGGCTTACTCCTACAATGAGCAGTTCTTC.

Details on this clonotype: An end of the junction differs from the germline gene, which may be a read error. V is TRBV5-4 and J is TRBJ2-2; TRBD1 matches at 11 bases. CDR3 length equals 15 residues. The germline gives CDR1 SGHNT, CDR2 YYREEE (reference sequence). The CDR3 bases are TGTGCCGGCAGCCGGGACAGGGGGAATAACGGGGAGCTGTTTTTT. This translates into CAGSRDRGNNGELFF.

This clonotype was seen only a few times. The chain couples TRBV3-1 to TRBJ2-4, with 12 nucleotides matching TRBD1. The J segment lost 1 base and the V segment lost 3 bases, leaving 4 bases of the junction unmatched. The CDR3 length is 17 residues. The germline CDR1 and CDR2 sequences are LGHDT and YNNKEL (reference sequence). The CDR3 sequence is CASSHPGQGAAKNIQYF. CDR3 DNA: TGTGCCAGCAGCCACCCGGGACAGGGGGCCGCCAAAAACATTCAGTACTTC.

Remarks on this clonotype: The junction shows a germline mismatch at one end, possibly a read error. V gene TRBV12-3 or TRBV12-4 combines with J gene TRBJ2-3; D remains ambiguous. The CDR3 contains 14 residues. The CDR3 sequence is CASNRTVTTDTQYF. The CDR3 nucleotides are TGTGCCAGCAATCGCACAGTGACCACAGATACGCAATATTTT.

This clonotype was observed many times. The J gene is TRBJ2-7, the V gene TRBV6-5; D not certain. Germline values: CDR1 MNHEY, CDR2 SVGAGI. This CDR3 comprises 15 residues. Trimming pared 6 bases from V and 0 bases from J, leaving 15 bases between. As DNA, the CDR3 is TGTGCCAGCAGCCGCGACGAACTCAACTCCTACGAGCAGTACTTC. It translates to CASSRDELNSYEQYF.

The J gene is TRBJ2-6, the V gene TRBV2; D may be TRBD1 (6 bases). Between the trimmed V and J ends, which lost 5 bases and 4 bases, there was a span of 15 bases. The CDR3 spans 16 residues. In germline, CDR1 is SNHLY, CDR2 FYNNEI. The CDR3 DNA sequence: TGTGCCAGCAGTTCAGGCCAGGGGCCCGGGGCCAACGTCCTGACTTTC. Protein sequence: CASSSGQGPGANVLTF.

This rearrangement joins TRBV7-9 to TRBJ1-4, with a tentative D call TRBD1 (5 bases). V was trimmed by 3 bases and J by 7 bases, leaving 15 bases between them. CDR1 and CDR2 from the germline V gene are SEHNR and FQNEAQ (reference sequence). The CDR3 covers 15 residues. The CDR3 protein is CASSFWASGVEKLFF. In DNA, the CDR3 is TGTGCCAGCAGCTTTTGGGCTTCGGGGGTTGAAAAACTGTTTTTT.

This sequence joins TRBV7-9 and TRBJ1-5; 10 bases fit TRBD1. Germline V CDR1 and CDR2: SEHNR, FQNEAQ (reference sequence). The trim removed 5 bases at V and 0 bases at J, leaving 10 bases unmatched. The CDR3 is 18 amino acids. The CDR3 DNA reads TGTGCCAGCAGCCCAGGGACAGGGGCTTTCGGTAGCAATCAGCCCCAGCATTTT. Amino acid sequence: CASSPGTGAFGSNQPQHF.

This clonotype was counted between two and nine times. In DNA, the CDR3 is TGTGCCAGCAGCCAAGAAGACAGGGACCCCTCAGAGACCCAGTACTTC. This codes for CASSQEDRDPSETQYF. The V gene is TRBV14, the J gene TRBJ2-5; TRBD1 matches at 7 bases. In germline, CDR1 is SGHDN, CDR2 FVKESK. The ends lost 0 bases at V and 4 bases at J; junction bases unmatched: 8. This CDR3 is built from 16 residues. The full variable domain, in which reference TRBV14 and TRBJ2-5 provide the parts outside the CDR3, is EAGVTQFPSHSVIEKGQTVTLRCDPISGHDNLYWYRRVMGKEIKFLLHFVKESKQDESGMPNNRFLAERTGGTYSTLKVQPAELEDSGVYFCASSQEDRDPSETQYFGPGTRLLVL.

A few counts support this clonotype. J is TRBJ2-2 and V is TRBV20-1; 8 nucleotides agree with TRBD1. The ends lost 3 bases at V and 5 bases at J; junction bases unmatched: 5. Germline-derived CDR1 and CDR2 are DFQATT and SNEGSKA (reference sequence). The CDR3 consists of 14 residues. CDR3 residues: CSASQTGETGELFF. The CDR3 DNA follows: TGCAGTGCTAGCCAGACAGGGGAAACCGGGGAGCTGTTTTTT.

This clonotype turned up a few times. The V and J genes are TRBV5-1 and TRBJ2-7; the match to TRBD1 covers 8 bases. CDR1 SGHRS and CDR2 YFSETQ come from the germline V gene. This CDR3 region has 15 residues. Trimming at V came to 4 bases and at J to 2 bases, leaving 8 bases not matched to a gene. The CDR3 is CASSPWTGQTYEQYF. Written as DNA, the CDR3 is TGCGCCAGCAGCCCTTGGACAGGGCAGACCTACGAGCAGTACTTC.

This rearrangement joins TRBV20-1 to TRBJ2-5; either TRBD1 or TRBD2 may fit D (6 bases each). Trimming pared 3 bases from V and 4 bases from J, leaving 15 bases between. The CDR3 runs to 14 residues. The germline V gene encodes CDR1 DFQATT and CDR2 SNEGSKA (reference sequence). The CDR3 DNA reads TGCAGTGCTAGGAGGGGGGTCACGGGAGAGACCCAGTACTTC. As protein: CSARRGVTGETQYF.

This clonotype has more than one count but fewer than ten. This chain links TRBV9 with TRBJ2-3; weak D call: TRBD1 (5 bases). The germline gives CDR1 SGDLS, CDR2 YYNGEE. With 4 bases removed from V and 0 bases from J, the gap between germline ends came to 15 bases. The CDR3 covers 16 residues. DNA of the CDR3: TGTGCCAGCAGCCAGCCGGGTAGGGGAAGCACAGATACGCAGTATTTT. Translating gives CASSQPGRGSTDTQYF.

This sequence joins TRBV6-6 and TRBJ2-1; D is ambiguous. V was trimmed by 1 base and J by 0 bases, leaving 10 bases between them. Germline V CDR1 and CDR2: MNHNY, SVGAGI (reference sequence). The CDR3 loop spans 16 amino acids. CDR3 coding DNA: TGTGCCAGCAGTTACTATGAACTGAGCTCCTACAATGAGCAGTTCTTC. Its protein product is CASSYYELSSYNEQFF.

The chain links TRBV20-1 to TRBJ1-4; 7 nucleotides align to TRBD1. Germline trimming cut 3 bases from V and 8 bases from J; bases unmatched to any gene: 9. The V gene's germline CDR1 is DFQATT and CDR2 SNEGSKA (reference sequence). CDR3 length equals 14 residues. CDR3 coding DNA: TGCAGTGCTAGTAGGGGACAGACCCACGAAAAACTGTTTTTT. Its translation: CSASRGQTHEKLFF.

The sample holds one count of this clonotype. The genes are TRBV10-1 and TRBJ2-3; D gene ambiguous. This CDR3 is 12 amino acids long. Germline V gene data show CDR1 as WNHNN and CDR2 as SYGVQD (reference sequence). The V and J ends lost 7 bases and 6 bases respectively, with 11 bases between them. As DNA, the CDR3 is TGCGCCAGCACCTCCTACAACGATACGCAGTATTTT. Translation: CASTSYNDTQYF.

This clonotype was seen only a few times. The chain links TRBV4-1 to TRBJ1-5; D is undetermined. Germline CDR1 reads MGHRA; CDR2 reads YSYEKL. V gave up 0 bases and J gave up 4 bases, with 10 bases separating them. The CDR3 runs to 15 residues. The CDR3 DNA reads as TGCGCCAGCAGCCAAGATATGATAGGGAATCAGCCCCAGCATTTT. It yields the protein CASSQDMIGNQPQHF.

This clonotype has more than one count but fewer than ten. The V gene is TRBV5-4, the J gene TRBJ2-2; D possibly corresponds to TRBD2 (6 bases). CDR1 and CDR2 (germline): SGHNT, YYREEE (reference sequence). The CDR3 is 15 amino acids. V gave up 5 bases and J gave up 1 base, with 12 bases separating them. Here the CDR3 reads CASSQGTLNTGELFF. The CDR3 coding sequence is TGTGCCAGCAGTCAAGGGACTTTGAACACCGGGGAGCTGTTTTTT.

The V and J genes are TRBV20-1 and TRBJ2-1, with 14 nucleotides matching TRBD2. V was clipped by 3 bases and J by 8 bases; unmatched bases: 12. CDR1 and CDR2 (germline): DFQATT, SNEGSKA (reference sequence). There are 17 residues in the CDR3. CDR3 region: CSARGTSGGPTRHEQFF. Written as DNA, the CDR3 is TGCAGTGCTAGGGGGACTAGCGGGGGCCCGACCCGTCATGAGCAGTTCTTC.

This clonotype was found a few times. The gene calls are TRBV12-3 or TRBV12-4 and TRBJ1-5, with 8 bases aligning to TRBD1. J lost 7 bases, V lost 6 bases, and 8 bases had no gene match. This CDR3 is built from 14 residues. The CDR3 spells CASSGTGGLQPQHF. CDR3 nucleotides: TGTGCCAGCAGCGGGACAGGAGGTTTGCAGCCCCAGCATTTT.

Notes on this clonotype: One end of the junction is discordant with germline, which a read error may explain. The J gene is TRBJ1-2, the V gene TRBV5-5, with D tentatively TRBD1 (5 bases). Per the germline V gene, CDR1 is SGHKS and CDR2 is YYEKEE (reference sequence). This CDR3 is built from 14 residues. The CDR3 protein is CVSSSPGGGYGYTF. DNA for the CDR3: TGTGTCAGCAGCTCTCCCGGGGGAGGCTATGGCTACACCTTC. Variable domain in full (rest from reference TRBV5-5 and TRBJ1-2): DAGVTQSPTHLIKTRGQQVTLRCSPISGHKSVSWYQQVLGQGPQFIFQYYEKEERGRGNFPDRFSARQFPNYSSELNVNALLLGDSALYLCVSSSPGGGYGYTFGSGTRLTVV.

The J gene is TRBJ2-1, the V gene TRBV5-5; possibly TRBD2 for D (6 bases). CDR3 length equals 15 residues. Germline-derived CDR1 and CDR2 are SGHKS and YYEKEE (reference sequence). Deletions cut 5 bases from V and 3 bases from J, with 15 bases between. In DNA, the CDR3 is TGTGCCAGCAGTCACGCCTGGGACTTCTACAATGAGCAGTTCTTC. Translating it yields CASSHAWDFYNEQFF.

The gene calls are TRBV15 and TRBJ2-7, with 12 bases matching TRBD2. The length of the CDR3 is 18 residues. From germline, CDR1 is LNHNV and CDR2 YYDKDF (reference sequence). With V trimmed by 0 bases and J by 1 base, 7 bases remained unmatched. The CDR3 nucleotides are TGTGCCACCAGCAGAGATCTGGCTAGCGGGGGGGGTTCCTACGAGCAGTACTTC. Translated, it gives CATSRDLASGGGSYEQYF.

In this sample, this clonotype turned up many times. This chain links TRBV6-5 with TRBJ2-7; D is perhaps TRBD1 (6 bases). V lost 2 bases to trimming and J lost 3 bases, with 14 bases between them. Germline V gene data show CDR1 as MNHEY and CDR2 as SVGAGI. This CDR3 comprises 15 residues. CDR3 in amino acids: CASSYRDTSGYEQYF. The CDR3 DNA sequence: TGTGCCAGCAGTTACCGGGACACGTCCGGCTACGAGCAGTACTTC.

This clonotype was seen a few times. The chain is built from TRBV7-9 and TRBJ2-1, with 7 bases fitting TRBD1. Germline assignment: CDR1 SEHNR and CDR2 FQNEAQ (reference sequence). This CDR3 has 17 residues. Trimming cost V 2 bases and J 6 bases; bases outside gene matches: 13. CDR3 loop: CASSLLRGETGTNEQFF. The DNA of the CDR3 is TGTGCCAGCAGCTTATTACGTGGGGAGACAGGGACCAATGAGCAGTTCTTC.

This chain joins TRBV7-8 and TRBJ2-7, with D perhaps TRBD1 (6 bases). This CDR3 has 15 amino acids. V lost 5 bases, J lost 3 bases, and 17 bases lay in between. Germline assignment: CDR1 SGHVS and CDR2 FQNEAQ. The CDR3, as DNA: TGTGCCAGCAGCCCAATTCAGGGGAAGAACTACGAGCAGTACTTC. Amino acids: CASSPIQGKNYEQYF.

The V call is TRBV29-1, the J call TRBJ2-5, with 12 bases identical to TRBD2. CDR1 is SQVTM, CDR2 ANQGSEA, per germline. This CDR3 contains 16 residues. Trimming cost V 3 bases and J 0 bases; bases outside gene matches: 5. The CDR3 here is CSVDGLAGGYQETQYF. The CDR3 bases are TGCAGCGTTGATGGCCTAGCGGGGGGGTACCAAGAGACCCAGTACTTC.

The chain joins TRBV27 to TRBJ2-7, with 11 positions matching TRBD2. CDR3 length: 15 residues. CDR1 is MNHEY and CDR2 is SMNVEV in the germline V gene (reference sequence). V lost 4 bases, J lost 5 bases, and 7 bases stayed unmatched. The CDR3 here is CASSSLSGGEDEQYF. CDR3 nucleotides: TGTGCCAGCAGTTCTCTTAGCGGGGGGGAGGACGAGCAGTACTTC.

This clonotype came up a few times. The chain uses TRBV4-1 and TRBJ2-7; a possible D gene is TRBD1 (6 bases). The germline gives CDR1 MGHRA, CDR2 YSYEKL. V was trimmed by 4 bases and J by 7 bases, leaving 11 bases between them. The length of the CDR3 is 12 residues. CDR3 region: CASSRPTGEQYF. The DNA of the CDR3 is TGCGCCAGCAGCCGACCGACAGGAGAGCAGTACTTC.

V is TRBV7-6 and J is TRBJ2-1; D is unresolved. Germline V CDR1 and CDR2: SGHVS, FNYEAQ. The CDR3 is 13 amino acids. V was cut by 4 bases and J by 10 bases, with 14 bases left in between. The CDR3 spells CASSSDSSYEQFF. The CDR3 nucleotides read TGTGCCAGCAGCTCCGATTCCTCCTACGAGCAGTTCTTC. Full variable domain (rest looked up from reference TRBV7-6 and TRBJ2-1): GAGVSQSPRYKVTKRGQDVALRCDPISGHVSLYWYRQALGQGPEFLTYFNYEAQQDKSGLPNDRFSAERPEGSISTLTIQRTEQRDSAMYRCASSSDSSYEQFFGPGTRLTVL.

In the case of this clonotype: At one of its ends the junction is not consistent with the germline gene, which may arise from a read error. This chain links TRBV7-3 with TRBJ2-1; 8 bases are shared with TRBD2. Looked up from germline, CDR1 is SGHTA and CDR2 is FQGTGA. The CDR3 is 14 amino acids. CDR3 DNA: TGTGCCGGCAGCTTAATTTCAAGCGGGGGCAAGCAGTTCTTC. It translates to CAGSLISSGGKQFF.